Listed below are T cell receptor beta chains from one sample, sequenced in a study of cytomegalovirus exposure and HLA in healthy donors. The repertoire was sequenced with immunoSEQ multiplex PCR; TCRdb's copy has only in-frame clones and lacks some. There are tens of thousands of clones in the sample; about two thirds occur only once, and about 6.9% lies in the top ten. Sequencing was done on a sample of PBMCs. The source is a woman in her 50s in good health and CMV-seropositive. CDR3s include the opening cysteine and the closing phenylalanine or tryptophan. A D gene is named only where the DNA matches it firmly. Where a row states a size, it is once, few, many or the class of an expanded clone; other rows omit it.

clone size: NA
D gene: TRBD1
V gene: TRBV5-4
J gene: TRBJ1-4
CDR3 DNA: TGTGCCAGCAGCGGAGACAGGGGTGAAAAACTGTTTTTT
CDR3 protein: CASSGDRGEKLFF

clone size: NA
D gene: NA
V gene: TRBV20-1
J gene: TRBJ1-5
CDR3 DNA: TGCAGTGCTAGGGTCGGAGGGCCCCAGCATTTT
CDR3 protein: CSARVGGPQHF

clone size: NA
D gene: TRBD1
V gene: TRBV7-2
J gene: TRBJ1-2
CDR3 DNA: TGTGCCAGCAGCTGGGGACAGGGGGCTAATGGCTACACCTTC
CDR3 protein: CASSWGQGANGYTF

clone size: NA
D gene: NA
V gene: TRBV7-2
J gene: TRBJ2-1
CDR3 DNA: TGTGCCAGCAGCTTAGATACAGGGCCCAATGAGCAGTTCTTC
CDR3 protein: CASSLDTGPNEQFF

clone size: NA
D gene: NA
V gene: TRBV4-1
J gene: TRBJ1-1
CDR3 DNA: TGCGCCAGCAGCCAACCGAGGGAAGGAGGCAAAGCGGCTTTCTTT
CDR3 protein: CASSQPREGGKAAFF

clone size: NA
D gene: NA
V gene: TRBV28
J gene: TRBJ2-3
CDR3 DNA: TGTGCCACTTCTTCCGGGGGAATCACAGATACGCAGTATTTT
CDR3 protein: CATSSGGITDTQYF

clone size: NA
D gene: NA
V gene: TRBV11-2
J gene: TRBJ2-2
CDR3 DNA: TGTGCCAGCAGGCGGACTCCCCAGAACACCGGGGAGCTGTTTTTT
CDR3 protein: CASRRTPQNTGELFF

clone size: NA
D gene: NA
V gene: TRBV6-4
J gene: TRBJ2-2
CDR3 DNA: TGTGCCAGCAGTCCTCTGCAGGGCGGTTCCGGGGAGCTGTTTTTT
CDR3 protein: CASSPLQGGSGELFF

clone size: once
D gene: TRBD1
V gene: TRBV18
J gene: TRBJ2-2
CDR3 DNA: TGTGCCAGCCCTGGGACAGGGGTCCCCGGGGAGCTGTTTTTT
CDR3 protein: CASPGTGVPGELFF

clone size: NA
D gene: NA
V gene: TRBV16
J gene: TRBJ1-5
CDR3 DNA: TGTGCCAGCAGCCCCCTCGTAGATCAGCCCCAGCATTTT
CDR3 protein: CASSPLVDQPQHF

clone size: few
D gene: NA
V gene: TRBV18
J gene: TRBJ1-5
CDR3 DNA: TGTGCCAGCTCACCCCCTTCTAGAGATCAGCCCCAGCATTTT
CDR3 protein: CASSPPSRDQPQHF

clone size: NA
D gene: TRBD1
V gene: TRBV29-1
J gene: TRBJ1-1
CDR3 DNA: TGCAGCGGGGTGGGACAGATGAACACTGAAGCTTTCTTT
CDR3 protein: CSGVGQMNTEAFF

clone size: NA
D gene: NA
V gene: TRBV7-9
J gene: TRBJ2-5
CDR3 DNA: TGTTCCAGCAGTCTCCAAGAGACCCAGTACTTC
CDR3 protein: CSSSLQETQYF

clone size: NA
D gene: NA
V gene: TRBV27
J gene: TRBJ2-1
CDR3 DNA: TGTGCCAGCAGTCTCCTACCCGGGGGTCTGCCCTTCTTC
CDR3 protein: CASSLLPGGLPFF

clone size: NA
D gene: NA
V gene: TRBV7-9
J gene: TRBJ1-3
CDR3 DNA: TGTTCCAGCAGCTTAAGGAGGTTGTCCTCTGGAAACACCATATATTTT
CDR3 protein: CSSSLRRLSSGNTIYF

clone size: NA
D gene: TRBD1
V gene: TRBV18
J gene: TRBJ2-4
CDR3 DNA: TGTGCCAGCTCACCACCGACGGGGACAGGGGTAAACATTCAGTACTTC
CDR3 protein: CASSPPTGTGVNIQYF

clone size: NA
D gene: NA
V gene: TRBV10-1
J gene: TRBJ2-1
CDR3 DNA: TGCGCCAGCAGTGATCGGTGGAATGAGCAGTTCTTC
CDR3 protein: CASSDRWNEQFF

clone size: NA
D gene: TRBD1
V gene: TRBV5-6
J gene: TRBJ2-1
CDR3 DNA: TGTGCCAGCAGCTTGCGGCGGGACAGGGGAGGCAATGAGCAGTTCTTC
CDR3 protein: CASSLRRDRGGNEQFF

clone size: NA
D gene: TRBD1
V gene: TRBV5-4
J gene: TRBJ2-5
CDR3 DNA: TGTGCCAGCAGGAGACAGGGAGATCACGAGACCCAGTACTTC
CDR3 protein: CASRRQGDHETQYF

clone size: NA
D gene: TRBD1
V gene: TRBV5-1
J gene: TRBJ2-5
CDR3 DNA: TGCGCCAGCAGCTTTGGACAGGGGGGAGAGACCCAGTACTTC
CDR3 protein: CASSFGQGGETQYF

clone size: NA
D gene: TRBD1
V gene: TRBV5-1
J gene: TRBJ2-7
CDR3 DNA: TGCGCCAGCAGCTTGGGGGGACAGGGTTCGGCGTACGAGCAGTACTTC
CDR3 protein: CASSLGGQGSAYEQYF

clone size: NA
D gene: NA
V gene: TRBV28
J gene: TRBJ1-5
CDR3 DNA: TGTGCCAGCAGCCCCGCAGGGAGGGGTCAGCCCCAGCATTTT
CDR3 protein: CASSPAGRGQPQHF

clone size: few
D gene: TRBD1
V gene: TRBV7-7
J gene: TRBJ2-5
CDR3 DNA: TGTGCTAGCAGTCGGACAGGTGCAGGGGAGACCCAGTACTTC
CDR3 protein: CASSRTGAGETQYF

clone size: NA
D gene: NA
V gene: TRBV6-1
J gene: TRBJ2-7
CDR3 DNA: TGTGCCAGCTCGCGGGAATCCTACTACGAGCAGTACTTC
CDR3 protein: CASSRESYYEQYF

clone size: NA
D gene: TRBD1
V gene: TRBV5-1
J gene: TRBJ1-1
CDR3 DNA: TGCGCCAGCAGCTCACTGTGGGGAAACAGGGGCACTGAAGCTTTCTTT
CDR3 protein: CASSSLWGNRGTEAFF

clone size: NA
D gene: TRBD1
V gene: TRBV18
J gene: TRBJ1-6
CDR3 DNA: TGTGCCAGCTCCCAGAACAGGGGCAATAATTCACCCCTCCACTTT
CDR3 protein: CASSQNRGNNSPLHF

clone size: NA
D gene: NA
V gene: TRBV19
J gene: TRBJ1-6
CDR3 DNA: TGTGCCAGTAGTATTTACTACTCAAATTCACCCCTCCACTTT
CDR3 protein: CASSIYYSNSPLHF

clone size: once
D gene: TRBD2
V gene: TRBV6-1
J gene: TRBJ2-7
CDR3 DNA: TGTGCCAGCAGTGAAGCCGCTAGCGGGGCCCACGAGCAGTACTTC
CDR3 protein: CASSEAASGAHEQYF

clone size: NA
D gene: TRBD1
V gene: TRBV2
J gene: TRBJ1-2
CDR3 DNA: TGTGCCAGCAGTGAACTGGCAGGGGGAAACTATGGCTACACCTTC
CDR3 protein: CASSELAGGNYGYTF

clone size: NA
D gene: TRBD2
V gene: TRBV10-3
J gene: TRBJ2-5
CDR3 DNA: TGTGCCATCAGTGGAGGGTTTTCGGGGGGGGCACAAGAGACCCAGTACTTC
CDR3 protein: CAISGGFSGGAQETQYF

clone size: NA
D gene: TRBD1
V gene: TRBV7-2
J gene: TRBJ1-3
CDR3 DNA: TGTGCCAGCAGCCAGGACAGGGGGACTGGAAACACCATATATTTT
CDR3 protein: CASSQDRGTGNTIYF

clone size: NA
D gene: TRBD1
V gene: TRBV7-9
J gene: TRBJ2-5
CDR3 DNA: TGTGCCAGCAGCATGGACAGGTTAAAAGAGACCCAGTACTTC
CDR3 protein: CASSMDRLKETQYF

clone size: NA
D gene: NA
V gene: TRBV28
J gene: TRBJ1-1
CDR3 DNA: TGTGCCAGCAGTTTTTCAGCGACCGAAGCTTTCTTT
CDR3 protein: CASSFSATEAFF

clone size: NA
D gene: TRBD2
V gene: TRBV19
J gene: TRBJ2-1
CDR3 DNA: TGTGCCAGTAGTGGGCGGGGACTACCCTACAATGAGCAGTTCTTC
CDR3 protein: CASSGRGLPYNEQFF

clone size: NA
D gene: NA
V gene: TRBV7-6
J gene: TRBJ2-5
CDR3 DNA: TGTGCCAGCAGCTTAGGGGGCGGAGAGACCCAGTACTTC
CDR3 protein: CASSLGGGETQYF

clone size: NA
D gene: TRBD1
V gene: TRBV7-9
J gene: TRBJ2-6
CDR3 DNA: TGTGCCAGCAGCCGCGCCGGTTACAGGGGATACTCTGGGGCCAACGTCCTGACTTTC
CDR3 protein: CASSRAGYRGYSGANVLTF

clone size: NA
D gene: NA
V gene: TRBV30
J gene: TRBJ2-2
CDR3 DNA: TGTGCCTGGGGGGGGTCCGGGGAGCTGTTTTTT
CDR3 protein: CAWGGSGELFF

clone size: NA
D gene: NA
V gene: TRBV2
J gene: TRBJ2-7
CDR3 DNA: TGTGCCAGCAGTGTAGAGGGGGGGCCTTTCGGCGAGCAGTACTTC
CDR3 protein: CASSVEGGPFGEQYF

clone size: NA
D gene: TRBD1
V gene: TRBV5-6
J gene: TRBJ1-1
CDR3 DNA: TGTGCCAGCAGCCGACAGAGCCCGGGACAGGAAGCTTTCTTT
CDR3 protein: CASSRQSPGQEAFF

clone size: NA
D gene: TRBD2
V gene: TRBV6-4
J gene: TRBJ2-1
CDR3 DNA: TGTGCCAGCAGTGTGCAGACCTTAGCGGGGGGGCCGGACAATGAGCAGTTCTTC
CDR3 protein: CASSVQTLAGGPDNEQFF

clone size: NA
D gene: TRBD1
V gene: TRBV5-1
J gene: TRBJ1-2
CDR3 DNA: TGCGCCAGCAGCTTGGGACAGGGGATATACGGCTACACCTTC
CDR3 protein: CASSLGQGIYGYTF

clone size: NA
D gene: TRBD2
V gene: TRBV10-2
J gene: TRBJ2-1
CDR3 DNA: TGCGCCAGCTCCGGGGGGGCCGGGAATGAGCAGTTCTTC
CDR3 protein: CASSGGAGNEQFF